This T cell receptor (beta chain) was sequenced during a study of blood T cell repertoires in COVID-19. Some clones are missing from TCRdb's copy, which holds only in-frame ones; the method was immunoSEQ multiplex PCR. The sample holds fewer than 250,000 clones; approximately 78% are singletons and the top ten take 10%. The source of this sequence is a woman of 80 years or more with acute or convalescent COVID-19. The sequencing sample was made of peripheral blood.

The CDR3 sequence: CASSPDRVPNTEAFF. DNA of the CDR3: TGTGCCAGCAGCCCAGACAGGGTTCCGAACACTGAAGCTTTCTTT. The V and J genes are TRBV7-2 and TRBJ1-1; TRBD1 matches 7 bases. J was trimmed by 1 base and V by 5 bases; bases with no gene match: 7. Germline V gene lookup returns CDR1 SGHTA and CDR2 FQGNSA. This CDR3 has 15 residues.